Detailed here is one T cell receptor (beta chain). A read error may be the cause here, since a much bigger clone is one base away. The data were taken from a study of read filtering for tumor transcriptome and immune sequencing. Study-wide background: RNA-seq yielded only about 75 to 1,400 TCR reads, IR-seq about 4.05 to 10.27 million.

This library used roughly 0.4 ug RNA and molecular barcoded adaptors spanning alpha/delta and beta/gamma chains. TCRdb reprocessed the reads with MiXCR, giving one entry per CDR3 protein. The sample has tens of thousands of distinct CDR3 sequences, roughly a fifth seen once. The trim removed 3 bases at V and 13 bases at J, leaving 6 bases unmatched. This CDR3 spans 12 amino acids. This clonotype originated in a donor aged 40 or over with multiple myeloma. Sequenced material: a population of CD138-negative cells sorted from bone marrow. The chain employs TRBV12-3 or TRBV12-4 and TRBJ2-1, with 7 bases matching TRBD2. The CDR3 sequence: CASSFWGGDQFF. The CDR3 DNA sequence: TGTGCCAGCAGTTTTTGGGGGGGTGATCAGTTCTTC.